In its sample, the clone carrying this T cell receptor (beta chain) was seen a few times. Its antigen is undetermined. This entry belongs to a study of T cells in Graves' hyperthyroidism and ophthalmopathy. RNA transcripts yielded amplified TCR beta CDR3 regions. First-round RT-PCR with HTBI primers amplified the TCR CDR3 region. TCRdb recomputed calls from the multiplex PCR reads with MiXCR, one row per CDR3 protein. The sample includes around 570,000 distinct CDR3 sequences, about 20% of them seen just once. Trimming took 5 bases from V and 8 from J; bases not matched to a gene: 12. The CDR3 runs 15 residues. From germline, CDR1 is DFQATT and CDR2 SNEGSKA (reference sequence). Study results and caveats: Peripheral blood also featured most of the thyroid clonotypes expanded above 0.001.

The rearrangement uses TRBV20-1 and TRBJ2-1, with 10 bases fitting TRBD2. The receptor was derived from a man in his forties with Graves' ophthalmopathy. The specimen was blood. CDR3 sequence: CSARLAGAVADEQFF. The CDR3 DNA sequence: TGCAGTGCTCGGCTAGCGGGGGCCGTGGCGGATGAGCAGTTCTTC.